This is a list of T cell receptor beta chains from one sample in a study of cytomegalovirus exposure and HLA in healthy donors. Some clones are missing from TCRdb's copy, which holds only in-frame ones; the method was immunoSEQ multiplex PCR. Among some 200,000 clones, about four fifths were seen once, and the ten largest hold 0.35% to 0.5%. What was sequenced was PBMCs. These receptors were collected from a male donor in good health and CMV-seropositive. Each CDR3 is given with its conserved first and last residue. The D gene is left open where the match is weak. Only some rows state a clone size, as once, few, many or a class for expanded clones.

. | TRBD2 | TRBJ2-1 | 14 | TRBV2 | CASSLLAIEGKQFF | TGTGCCAGCAGTTTACTAGCGATCGAGGGTAAGCAGTTCTTC
. | TRBD2 | TRBJ2-3 | 19 | TRBV7-2 | CASSLGSGLAGGPLDTQYF | TGTGCCAGCAGCTTAGGTTCCGGACTAGCGGGAGGGCCTCTGGATACGCAGTATTTT
. | . | TRBJ1-4 | 13 | TRBV28 | CASIRQFNEKLFF | TGTGCCAGCATTCGACAGTTTAATGAAAAACTGTTTTTT
. | TRBD1 | TRBJ2-2 | 13 | TRBV27 | CASSGTATGELFF | TGTGCCAGCAGTGGGACAGCTACCGGGGAGCTGTTTTTT
many | . | TRBJ2-7 | 14 | TRBV30 | CAWSVGQPLSEQYF | TGTGCCTGGAGTGTGGGACAACCCCTCTCCGAGCAGTACTTC
. | TRBD2 | TRBJ2-1 | 17 | TRBV4-2 | CASSPQVASGVRNEQFF | TGTGCCAGCAGCCCCCAGGTTGCCAGCGGGGTAAGAAATGAGCAGTTCTTC
. | TRBD1 | TRBJ2-3 | 15 | TRBV6-5 | CASRQDRGSADTQYF | TGTGCCAGCAGACAAGACAGGGGGTCTGCAGATACGCAGTATTTT
. | TRBD2 | TRBJ2-2 | 16 | TRBV5-1 | CASSSSGSRVTGELFF | TGCGCCAGCAGCTCTAGCGGGAGCCGGGTCACCGGGGAGCTGTTTTTT
few | TRBD1 | TRBJ1-5 | 15 | TRBV28 | CASSLRQGNNQPQHF | TGTGCCAGCAGTTTGCGACAGGGTAACAATCAGCCCCAGCATTTT
once | . | TRBJ1-5 | 15 | TRBV11-2 | CASSLDPGKNQPQHF | TGTGCCAGCAGCTTAGATCCAGGGAAAAATCAGCCCCAGCATTTT
. | . | TRBJ1-5 | 13 | TRBV30 | CAWSVASNQPQHF | TGTGCCTGGAGTGTAGCCTCTAATCAGCCCCAGCATTTT
. | . | TRBJ1-1 | 14 | TRBV19 | CASSPNRRYTEAFF | TGTGCCAGTAGCCCTAATCGCCGGTACACTGAAGCTTTCTTT
. | TRBD2 | TRBJ2-7 | 15 | TRBV19 | CASSSQTSGSYEQYF | TGTGCCAGTAGTTCCCAGACTAGCGGCTCCTACGAGCAGTACTTC
. | TRBD2 | TRBJ2-1 | 14 | TRBV11-3 | CASSLVAGSNEQFF | TGTGCCAGCAGCTTAGTAGCGGGGTCCAATGAGCAGTTCTTC
. | TRBD2 | TRBJ2-1 | 16 | TRBV4-2 | CASSQDRGLAEGEQFF | TGTGCCAGCAGCCAAGATCGGGGACTAGCGGAAGGTGAGCAGTTCTTC
. | TRBD2 | TRBJ2-3 | 15 | TRBV5-4 | CASSPGLAGSDTQYF | TGTGCCAGCAGTCCCGGACTAGCGGGATCAGATACGCAGTATTTT
once | TRBD2 | TRBJ2-1 | 17 | TRBV30 | CAWRPWTSAKYLNEQFF | TGTGCCTGGAGACCTTGGACTAGCGCTAAGTATTTGAATGAGCAGTTCTTC
. | TRBD2 | TRBJ2-5 | 16 | TRBV19 | CASSILSSGGQETQYF | TGTGCCAGTAGTATACTGTCTAGCGGGGGCCAAGAGACCCAGTACTTC
. | . | TRBJ2-3 | 14 | TRBV9 | CASSGQVSTDTQYF | TGTGCCAGCAGCGGACAGGTTAGCACAGATACGCAGTATTTT
. | TRBD1 | TRBJ1-2 | 14 | TRBV6-5 | CASSGPGQPYGYTF | TGTGCCAGCAGTGGGCCGGGACAGCCGTATGGCTACACCTTC
. | TRBD2 | TRBJ2-5 | 14 | TRBV5-5 | CASTKWTGGETQYF | TGTGCCAGCACTAAGTGGACGGGAGGGGAGACCCAGTACTTC
. | . | TRBJ2-7 | 14 | TRBV21-1 | CASSRTGGPYEQYF | TGTGCCAGCAGCAGAACAGGTGGGCCCTACGAGCAGTACTTC
. | . | TRBJ1-4 | 11 | TRBV19 | CASRWREKLFF | TGTGCCAGTAGGTGGCGGGAAAAACTGTTTTTT
. | . | TRBJ2-5 | 12 | TRBV18 | CASSPSSETQYF | TGTGCCAGCTCACCGTCCTCGGAGACCCAGTACTTC
. | TRBD1 | TRBJ2-3 | 13 | TRBV2 | CASRQDREDTQYF | TGTGCCAGCAGGCAAGACAGGGAAGATACGCAGTATTTT
. | . | TRBJ1-4 | 15 | TRBV10-3 | CAISESTRGGEKLFF | TGTGCCATCAGTGAGTCCACACGGGGGGGTGAAAAACTGTTTTTT
. | TRBD1 | TRBJ2-2 | 16 | TRBV9 | CASSVGQGMNTGELFF | TGTGCCAGCAGCGTCGGACAGGGAATGAACACCGGGGAGCTGTTTTTT
. | TRBD2 | TRBJ2-7 | 14 | TRBV6-5 | CAVTLAGVIHEQYF | TGTGCCGTAACACTAGCGGGAGTAATCCACGAGCAGTACTTC
. | . | TRBJ1-5 | 16 | TRBV5-6 | CASSSLGVESNQPQHF | TGTGCCAGCAGCTCCCTTGGAGTTGAGAGCAATCAGCCCCAGCATTTT
. | . | TRBJ2-2 | 16 | TRBV9 | CASSPPGTPNTGELFF | TGTGCCAGCAGCCCCCCGGGGACTCCGAACACCGGGGAGCTGTTTTTT
few | TRBD1 | TRBJ2-3 | 14 | TRBV5-5 | CASSRQGVGDTQYF | TGTGCCAGCAGCAGACAGGGGGTAGGAGATACGCAGTATTTT
. | . | TRBJ1-5 | 16 | TRBV6-5 | CASSYSRPGKGQPQHF | TGTGCCAGCAGTTACTCGAGGCCCGGGAAGGGTCAGCCCCAGCATTTT
. | . | TRBJ2-3 | 13 | TRBV10-3 | CAISGQSTDTQYF | TGTGCCATCAGTGGACAAAGCACAGATACGCAGTATTTT
few | . | TRBJ2-3 | 12 | TRBV7-3 | CASSFATDTQYF | TGTGCCAGCAGCTTCGCGACAGATACGCAGTATTTT
few | TRBD2 | TRBJ2-1 | 16 | TRBV5-1 | CASSFWLAGESNEQFF | TGCGCCAGCAGCTTTTGGCTAGCGGGAGAAAGCAATGAGCAGTTCTTC
. | . | TRBJ2-7 | 15 | TRBV7-2 | CASSLLAVSSYEQYF | TGTGCCAGCAGCTTATTGGCGGTAAGCTCCTACGAGCAGTACTTC
once | . | TRBJ1-1 | 16 | TRBV7-9 | CSSSDTYKTFNTEAFF | TGTTCCAGCAGCGACACATATAAGACATTTAACACTGAAGCTTTCTTT